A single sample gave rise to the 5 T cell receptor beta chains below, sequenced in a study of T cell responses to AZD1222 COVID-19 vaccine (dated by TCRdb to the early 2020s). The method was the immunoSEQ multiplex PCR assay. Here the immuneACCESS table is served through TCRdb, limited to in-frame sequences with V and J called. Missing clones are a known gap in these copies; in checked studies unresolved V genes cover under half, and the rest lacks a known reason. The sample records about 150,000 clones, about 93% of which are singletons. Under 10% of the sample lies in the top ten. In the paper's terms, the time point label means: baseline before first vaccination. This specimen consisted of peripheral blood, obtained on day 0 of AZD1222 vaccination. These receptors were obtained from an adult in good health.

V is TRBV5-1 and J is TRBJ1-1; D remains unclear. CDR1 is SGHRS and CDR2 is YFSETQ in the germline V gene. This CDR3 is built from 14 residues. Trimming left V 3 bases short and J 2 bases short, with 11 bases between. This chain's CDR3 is CASSSRFGNTEAFF. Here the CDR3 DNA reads TGCGCCAGCAGCTCGAGGTTTGGTAACACTGAAGCTTTCTTT.

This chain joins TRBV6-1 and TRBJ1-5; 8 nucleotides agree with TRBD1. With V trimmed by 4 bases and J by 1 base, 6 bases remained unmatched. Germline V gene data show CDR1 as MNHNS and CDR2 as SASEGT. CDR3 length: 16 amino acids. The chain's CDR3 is CASSAGQGKSNQPQHF. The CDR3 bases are TGTGCCAGCAGTGCCGGACAGGGCAAAAGCAATCAGCCCCAGCATTTT.

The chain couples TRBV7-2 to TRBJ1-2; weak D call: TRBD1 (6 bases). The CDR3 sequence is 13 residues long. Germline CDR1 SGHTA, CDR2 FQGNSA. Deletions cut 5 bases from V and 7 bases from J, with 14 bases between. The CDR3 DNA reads TGTGCCAGCAGCCCAGGCCGGGACATTGGCTACACCTTC. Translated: CASSPGRDIGYTF.

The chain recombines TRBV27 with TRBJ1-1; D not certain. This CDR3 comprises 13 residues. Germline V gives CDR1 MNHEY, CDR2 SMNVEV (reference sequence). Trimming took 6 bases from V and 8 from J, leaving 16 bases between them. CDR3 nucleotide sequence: TGTGCCAGCAGCTCATCTAACGGCCGGGAAGCTTTCTTT. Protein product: CASSSSNGREAFF.

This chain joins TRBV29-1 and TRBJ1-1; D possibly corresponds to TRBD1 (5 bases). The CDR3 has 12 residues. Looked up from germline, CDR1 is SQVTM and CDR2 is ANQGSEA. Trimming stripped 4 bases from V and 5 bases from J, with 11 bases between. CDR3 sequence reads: CSVGVGGTEAFF. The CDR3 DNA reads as TGCAGCGTTGGGGTTGGGGGGACTGAAGCTTTCTTT.